This T cell receptor (beta chain) was recorded in a study of long-term antiretroviral therapy in people with HIV. At the level of the study: Samples from the earliest time points predate the 2015 immediate-ART recommendation by about a decade. The study, taken as a whole, reports: The study collected no data on ART adherence, viral resistance or therapy changes.

A minimum of one pre-ART and two post-ART PBMC samples existed for each donor. Turning to this clone: Antigen: not known.

The run of the v3.0 immunoSEQ assay was at survey level. The target of sequencing was roughly 40,000-55,000 T-cell genomes per sample. Data came from immunoSEQ multiplex PCR; TCRdb stores just in-frame clones and leaves some out. The table lists approximately 27,000 clones, 90% of them singletons, with over 4% in the top ten. This TCR came from a middle-aged woman with HIV. Sequencing used unsorted PBMCs, obtained 5 to 5.5 years after starting antiretroviral therapy.

The CDR3, as DNA: TGTGCCAGCAGCTTCCGACAGGGGGCGGCTTCGAGTTCCTACAATGAGCAGTTCTTC. Translated, it gives CASSFRQGAASSSYNEQFF. J is TRBJ2-1 and V is TRBV7-2; 10 bases are shared with TRBD1. Germline-derived CDR1 and CDR2 are SGHTA and FQGNSA. The CDR3 covers 19 residues. Trimming removed 3 bases from V and 1 base from J; junction bases left unmatched: 12.